The rows below give T cell receptor beta chains drawn from one sample of a study of blood T cell repertoires in COVID-19. Produced via immunoSEQ multiplex PCR; TCRdb's table is partial and in-frame only. Of about 170,000 clones in the sample, about 82% were seen once. Material: peripheral blood. The receptors derive from a woman older than 75 with COVID-19, enrolled during active disease. Each CDR3 is given with its conserved first and last residue. D genes are given only for firm matches. Rows give clone size only sometimes, using once, few, many, or a class for an expanded clone.

j_call	d_call	clone_size	v_call	cdr3_nt	cdr3_aa
TRBJ1-2	-	-	TRBV28	TGTGCCAGCAGTGTCGGGGTTAACTATGGCTACACCTTC	CASSVGVNYGYTF
TRBJ1-1	-	-	TRBV18	TGTGCCAGCTCCCCGCGGCGGGTAAACACTGAAGCTTTCTTT	CASSPRRVNTEAFF
TRBJ2-5	TRBD2	-	TRBV3-1/TRBV3-2	TGTGCCAGCAGCCAAGGGCTAGCGGGAGCGCAAGAGACCCAGTACTTC	CASSQGLAGAQETQYF
TRBJ1-6	-	-	TRBV5-4	TGTGCCAGCAGCGAGGTTGAGGAAGGCAATTCACCCCTCCACTTT	CASSEVEEGNSPLHF
TRBJ1-2	TRBD1	-	TRBV19	TGTGCCAGTAGTGCAGGGACAGGGCCCGGCTACACCTTC	CASSAGTGPGYTF
TRBJ2-3	TRBD2	-	TRBV27	TGTGCCAGCACCAATGGGGACTATCGGTATTTT	CASTNGDYRYF
TRBJ2-1	TRBD2	-	TRBV7-2	TGTGCCAGCAGCTTTCAGCGGGGGGGCGAAGAGCAGTTCTTC	CASSFQRGGEEQFF
TRBJ2-3	TRBD2	-	TRBV7-9	TGTGCCAGCAGCCCGGGACTAGCGACAGATACGCAGTATTTT	CASSPGLATDTQYF
TRBJ1-1	-	-	TRBV6-5	TGTGCCAGCAGTTATAGGGGGAACACTGAAGCTTTCTTT	CASSYRGNTEAFF
TRBJ1-1	TRBD1	-	TRBV6-5	TGTGCCAGCTGCAAGGGACAGAGCAACACTGAAGCTTTCTTT	CASCKGQSNTEAFF
TRBJ2-2	-	-	TRBV5-1	TGCGCCAGCAGCTCCACGAACACCGGGGAGCTGTTTTTT	CASSSTNTGELFF
TRBJ1-2	-	-	TRBV24-1	TGTGCCACCAGTGGAGGGAACTATGGCTACACCTTC	CATSGGNYGYTF
TRBJ2-2	-	-	TRBV3-1/TRBV3-2	TGTGCCAGCAAAGGGGCAGGCCGAGCGAACACCGGGGAGCTGTTTTTT	CASKGAGRANTGELFF
TRBJ2-5	-	few	TRBV5-1	TGCGCCAGCAGCTTGCGAGAGACCCAGTACTTC	CASSLRETQYF
TRBJ2-1	-	-	TRBV20-1	TGCAGTGCTAGGGGGGGACATGAGCAGTTCTTC	CSARGGHEQFF
TRBJ1-2	-	-	TRBV5-1	TGCGCCAGCAGCTCCGACAGCTTCTATGGCTACACCTTC	CASSSDSFYGYTF
TRBJ2-3	TRBD1	-	TRBV6-5	TGTGCCAGCACCACTTCGGGACAGGGGACAGATACGCAGTATTTT	CASTTSGQGTDTQYF
TRBJ2-1	TRBD1	once	TRBV6-6	TGTGCCAGCAGTCAATCGGGGGACTTGGGACAGGCATTGGATGAGCAGTTCTTC	CASSQSGDLGQALDEQFF
TRBJ1-4	-	-	TRBV2	TGTGCCAGCTCACTAGGGCAGGCGCTTATCCTTTTT	CASSLGQALILF
TRBJ2-2	-	-	TRBV7-9	TGTGCCAGTCAAGAGACAGGTTTCACCGGGGAGCTGTTTTTT	CASQETGFTGELFF
TRBJ1-1	-	-	TRBV18	TGTGCCAGCTCACCTCCTTCTGGAGCTGAAGCTTTCTTT	CASSPPSGAEAFF
TRBJ2-4	TRBD2	few	TRBV5-1	TGCGCCAGCAGTCAGGGCGGCGGGGGTGGAAACATTCAGTACTTC	CASSQGGGGGNIQYF
TRBJ2-5	-	few	TRBV24-1	TGTGCCACCAGTGCCATTGGGTATGGAGGGGAGACCCAGTACTTC	CATSAIGYGGETQYF
TRBJ1-4	-	-	TRBV5-1	TGCGCCAGCAGATTCCGGGATACTGATGAAAAACTGTTTTTT	CASRFRDTDEKLFF
TRBJ2-3	TRBD2	-	TRBV7-9	TGTGCCAGCAGCGGCCGGGACTACCGAAATACGCAGTATTTT	CASSGRDYRNTQYF
TRBJ1-5	-	once	TRBV12-2	TGTGCAAGTCGCTTTATACAGGAGCCCAATCAGCCCCAGCATTTT	CASRFIQEPNQPQHF
TRBJ2-5	-	-	TRBV11-2	TGTGCCAGCAGCTTAGGTGGGCTCACTCAAGAGACCCAGTACTTC	CASSLGGLTQETQYF
TRBJ2-4	TRBD2	-	TRBV7-9	TGTGCCAGCAGTGTCTCGGGGGGCATTCAGTACTTC	CASSVSGGIQYF
TRBJ1-6	-	-	TRBV6-5	TGTGCCAGCAGGCTACGAACAGGGAATTCACCCCTCCACTTT	CASRLRTGNSPLHF
TRBJ2-7	TRBD2	once	TRBV19	TGTGCCAGTAGTCCGGATAGCGGGAGCCGTCCCTCCCACGAGCAGTACTTC	CASSPDSGSRPSHEQYF
TRBJ2-1	TRBD2	-	TRBV9	TGTGCCAGCAGCGTTAGCGGGAGCTCCTACAATGAGCAGTTCTTC	CASSVSGSSYNEQFF
TRBJ1-5	TRBD1	-	TRBV19	TGTGCCAGTAGTCCTTTTTCCGGGACAGGGAAAGATGCTCAGCCCCAGCATTTT	CASSPFSGTGKDAQPQHF
TRBJ2-5	-	-	TRBV27	TGTGCCAGCAGTTTCGAGCCCTTTAGGACCCAGTACTTC	CASSFEPFRTQYF
TRBJ1-5	-	-	TRBV5-8	TGTGCCAGCGGGGGCCCCACGCGCAATCAGCCCCAGCATTTT	CASGGPTRNQPQHF
TRBJ1-1	-	once	TRBV24-1	TGTGCCACCAGTGGGGCAGGGGACACTGAAGCTTTCTTT	CATSGAGDTEAFF
TRBJ2-1	TRBD2	-	TRBV7-8	TGTGCCAGCACCCTTAGTCGGAGGCGGGAGAGCTACAATGAGCAGTTCTTC	CASTLSRRRESYNEQFF
TRBJ1-1	-	-	TRBV11-2	TGTGCCAGCAGTTATTCCACAGGGAACGCTGAAGCTTTCTTT	CASSYSTGNAEAFF
TRBJ2-1	-	-	TRBV6-2/TRBV6-3	TGTGCCAGCAGCGGACAGTACTACAATGAGCAGTTCTTC	CASSGQYYNEQFF
TRBJ1-1	-	-	TRBV6-5	TGTGCCAGCGGGTCAGGGAAGGCCACTGAAGCTTTCTTT	CASGSGKATEAFF
TRBJ2-3	-	once	TRBV5-1	TGCGCCAGCAGCTTGAGGACTATCCCAGATACGCAGTATTTT	CASSLRTIPDTQYF
TRBJ2-2	TRBD1	-	TRBV11-2	TGTGCCAGCAGCACAGGGGTAAGGACCGGGGAGCTGTTTTTT	CASSTGVRTGELFF
TRBJ1-2	-	-	TRBV3-1/TRBV3-2	TGTGCCAGCAGCCAAACGGGGGTCGGCTACACCTTC	CASSQTGVGYTF
TRBJ1-1	-	-	TRBV27	TGTGCCAGCAGTCCAAACGGGGGGGGCACTGAAGCTTTCTTT	CASSPNGGGTEAFF
TRBJ1-3	TRBD1	-	TRBV28	TGTGCCAGCAGTCGTACAGGGGCGGGAAACACCATATATTTT	CASSRTGAGNTIYF
TRBJ1-1	TRBD1	-	TRBV5-1	TGCGCCAGCAGCCCCGACGGGGACAGGGGAGCTTTCTTT	CASSPDGDRGAFF
TRBJ2-2	TRBD1	-	TRBV7-9	TGTGCCAGCAGCCGTATGGGACAGGCCGTTGGGGAGCTGTTTTTT	CASSRMGQAVGELFF
TRBJ1-6	-	-	TRBV2	TGTGCCAGCCCCGGGGAGGGCGCGGATTCACCCCTCCACTTT	CASPGEGADSPLHF
TRBJ2-3	-	-	TRBV2	TGTGCCAGCAGAAGCGACACAGATACGCAGTATTTT	CASRSDTDTQYF
TRBJ1-5	-	-	TRBV19	TGTGCCAGTAGTGCCATACGAGACACAAATCAGCCCCAGCATTTT	CASSAIRDTNQPQHF
TRBJ1-1	-	-	TRBV6-1	TGTGCCAGCAGTGAAGCCGGCGCGGCTGAAGCTTTCTTT	CASSEAGAAEAFF
TRBJ2-2	TRBD2	-	TRBV5-1	TGCGCCAGCAGCCCCCGGGGGGAAAGCGGGGAGCTGTTTTTT	CASSPRGESGELFF